This entry lists 18 T cell receptor beta chains sequenced from one sample in a study of blood T cells in healthy people across ages. For the second PCR, which ran for about 7 to 11 cycles, a sample-barcoded 5' primer and a J-beta primer mix were used. TCRdb recomputed calls from the 5' RACE reads with MiXCR, one row per CDR3 protein. This table has over 1,500,000 distinct CDR3 sequences, about 39% appearing once. The sequenced sample consisted of blood. These receptors came from a human donor in good health.

This clonotype was detected only a few times. This chain connects TRBV4-3 to TRBJ2-2, with 10 bases aligning to TRBD1. V lost 0 bases, J lost 7 bases, and 11 bases stayed unmatched. This CDR3 comprises 18 residues. CDR1 is LGHNA, CDR2 YSLEER, per germline. CDR3 in DNA: TGCGCCAGCAGCCAAGATCATTCGACAGGGGGCGGGGTCGGGGAGCTGTTTTTT. Protein: CASSQDHSTGGGVGELFF.

This clonotype showed up many times. V gene TRBV6-6 combines with J gene TRBJ1-6; 8 bases map to TRBD1. The germline gives CDR1 MNHNY, CDR2 SVGAGI (reference sequence). Germline trimming cut 5 bases from V and 10 bases from J; bases unmatched to any gene: 10. There are 15 residues in the CDR3. The CDR3 sequence is CASSRRQGKGSPLHF. The CDR3 DNA reads as TGTGCCAGCAGTCGAAGACAGGGGAAGGGGTCACCCCTCCACTTT.

CDR3 residues: CASSQDTQVNYGYTF. CDR3 DNA sequence: TGTGCCAGCAGCCAAGATACACAGGTGAACTATGGCTACACCTTC. The chain has TRBV4-2 and TRBJ1-2; D possibly corresponds to TRBD1 (5 bases). Germline V CDR1 and CDR2: LGHNA, YNFKEQ. V was clipped by 0 bases and J by 2 bases, with 10 bases between them. The CDR3 covers 15 residues.

The chain employs TRBV6-5 and TRBJ2-1; the D gene is possibly TRBD2 (6 bases). The CDR3 has 16 amino acids. From germline, CDR1 is MNHEY and CDR2 SVGAGI. V lost 6 bases to trimming and J lost 2 bases, with 17 bases between them. CDR3 region: CASRRTAGLTYNEQFF. The CDR3 nucleotides are TGTGCCAGCAGAAGGACGGCGGGGCTAACCTACAATGAGCAGTTCTTC.

The sample holds a few counts of this clonotype. The chain couples TRBV7-2 to TRBJ1-2; unclear D gene. The CDR3 is 13 amino acids. Trimming removed 4 bases at V and 7 bases at J, with 13 bases between. Germline V gene lookup returns CDR1 SGHTA and CDR2 FQGNSA. The CDR3 reads CASSSSRASGYTF. The CDR3 region has the DNA TGTGCCAGCAGCTCTTCGAGGGCCTCTGGCTACACCTTC.

The chain is built from TRBV12-3 or TRBV12-4 and TRBJ2-5; D perhaps matches TRBD1 (5 bases). Trimming took 6 bases from V and 5 from J, leaving 13 bases between them. The CDR3 is made up of 13 amino acids. CDR3 loop: CASRGVVRETQYF. The CDR3 coding sequence is TGTGCCAGCAGAGGGGTGGTCCGGGAGACCCAGTACTTC.

V is TRBV20-1 and J is TRBJ2-5; 8 positions agree with TRBD1. Looked up from germline, CDR1 is DFQATT and CDR2 is SNEGSKA (reference sequence). J was trimmed by 4 bases and V by 2 bases; bases with no gene match: 6. CDR3 length equals 14 residues. The CDR3 DNA follows: TGCAGTGCTAGACGACAGGGGTTCGTAGAGACCCAGTACTTC. This encodes CSARRQGFVETQYF.

The CDR3 spells CASSDQGGAYEQYF. The CDR3 region has the DNA TGTGCCAGCAGCGATCAGGGGGGCGCCTACGAGCAGTACTTC. The chain recombines TRBV2 with TRBJ2-7; D perhaps matches TRBD1 (7 bases). CDR1 SNHLY and CDR2 FYNNEI come from the germline V gene. This CDR3 region has 14 residues. V shed 6 bases and J shed 2 bases, with 14 bases lying between them.

This clonotype was detected only a few times. The chain recombines TRBV20-1 with TRBJ2-3; D uncertain. Germline CDR1 and CDR2: DFQATT and SNEGSKA (reference sequence). V was clipped by 2 bases and J by 3 bases, with 9 bases between them. The CDR3 has 13 amino acids. CDR3 in DNA: TGCAGTGCTAGATCCACTTATACAGATACGCAGTATTTT. It specifies CSARSTYTDTQYF.

This clonotype was observed many times. The CDR3, as DNA: TGCAGCGTTGAAGGGTCAGGGGGATCCTACGAGCAGTACTTC. Protein product: CSVEGSGGSYEQYF. The rearrangement links TRBV29-1 to TRBJ2-7, with TRBD1 matching 7 bases. V was pared by 1 base and J by 1 base, with 4 bases of the junction left unmatched. The germline V gene encodes CDR1 SQVTM and CDR2 ANQGSEA. The CDR3 runs 14 residues.

V gene TRBV10-3 combines with J gene TRBJ2-3; TRBD2 agrees at 7 bases. The germline V gene encodes CDR1 ENHRY and CDR2 SYGVKD. Germline trimming cut 2 bases from V and 1 base from J; bases unmatched to any gene: 6. The CDR3 has 16 amino acids. In nucleotides, the CDR3 is TGTGCCATCAGTGAGCTAGGAGGGAGGGGCACAGATACGCAGTATTTT. Amino acids: CAISELGGRGTDTQYF.

Of note for this clonotype: Because the CDR3 is missing its conserved closing phenylalanine or tryptophan, this is likely a read error. The chain has TRBV28 and TRBJ2-1; D uncertain. Trimming pared 2 bases from V and 10 bases from J, leaving 15 bases between. Germline loops: CDR1 MDHEN, CDR2 SYDVKM. This CDR3 spans 14 amino acids. CDR3 DNA sequence: TGTGCCAGCAGTTTAACCCTATCGAAACGGGAGCAGTTCTTG. Residues: CASSLTLSKREQFL.

The chain has TRBV18 and TRBJ2-7; 7 bases match TRBD1. The V gene's germline CDR1 is KGHSH and CDR2 LQKENI. The junction had 11 bases not matched to a gene; V was cut back by 8 bases and J by 7 bases. The CDR3 consists of 13 residues. DNA of the CDR3: TGTGCCAGCCGCGGACAGGCGCGGCAAGAGCAGTACTTC. Translated: CASRGQARQEQYF.

V and J are TRBV5-1 and TRBJ2-7; D ambiguous. Deletions cut 6 bases from V and 2 bases from J, with 15 bases between. Germline-derived CDR1 and CDR2 are SGHRS and YFSETQ. CDR3 length equals 14 residues. CDR3: CASTPSHRTYEQYF. Here the CDR3 DNA reads TGCGCCAGCACCCCCTCCCACAGAACCTACGAGCAGTACTTC.

This chain uses TRBV4-1 with TRBJ1-6, with D perhaps TRBD1 (5 bases). This CDR3 region has 16 residues. The V and J ends lost 1 base and 9 bases respectively, with 16 bases between them. The germline V gene encodes CDR1 MGHRA and CDR2 YSYEKL. The chain's CDR3 is CASSQVGGGNSSPLHF. Here the CDR3 DNA reads TGCGCCAGCAGCCAAGTTGGGGGGGGAAACAGTTCACCCCTCCACTTT.

CDR3 amino acids: CVSSKVRTSRDTQYF. CDR3 DNA: TGTGTCAGCAGCAAAGTTAGGACTAGTCGTGATACGCAGTATTTT. V usage is TRBV21-1 and J usage is TRBJ2-3; the table's D call of TRBD2 was not tested on the DNA. TRBV21-1 is a pseudogene segment. The CDR3 extends over 15 amino acids.

This chain joins TRBV2 and TRBJ1-4; 7 bases agree with TRBD1. The CDR3 sequence is 14 residues long. V lost 5 bases to trimming and J lost 8 bases; unmatched junction nucleotides: 8. Germline CDR1 SNHLY, CDR2 FYNNEI. The CDR3 DNA reads as TGTGCCAGCAGTCCTGGGACACAGGGGGAAAAACTGTTTTTT. Protein product: CASSPGTQGEKLFF.

The chain uses TRBV18 and TRBJ2-5; no definite D call. Germline assignment: CDR1 KGHSH and CDR2 LQKENI. CDR3 length equals 14 residues. V lost 2 bases and J 2 bases, leaving 9 bases between the germline ends. The CDR3: CASSPKAVQETQYF. In nucleotides, the CDR3 is TGTGCCAGCTCACCAAAGGCAGTACAAGAGACCCAGTACTTC.